This T cell receptor beta chain was documented in a study of blood T cell repertoires in COVID-19. Study-level background: Sources were T cells, B-cell-depleted T cells, or PBMCs; the material itself was cDNA or gDNA.

TCRdb keeps only in-frame clones here, not all; method: immunoSEQ multiplex PCR. The table records some 320,000 clones, roughly 91% of them present only once. The germline V and J ends were trimmed by 2 bases and 5 bases, with 10 bases remaining between them. The CDR3 sequence is 14 residues long. CDR1 and CDR2 (germline): KGHSH, LQKENI. The chain is built from TRBV18 and TRBJ1-5; D unresolved. The sequenced sample was peripheral blood. The TCR sequence derives from a woman under 40 with COVID-19, enrolled during active disease. The CDR3 DNA is TGTGCCAGCTCACCAGCAGCGTATTATCAGCCCCAGCATTTT. Translating gives CASSPAAYYQPQHF.